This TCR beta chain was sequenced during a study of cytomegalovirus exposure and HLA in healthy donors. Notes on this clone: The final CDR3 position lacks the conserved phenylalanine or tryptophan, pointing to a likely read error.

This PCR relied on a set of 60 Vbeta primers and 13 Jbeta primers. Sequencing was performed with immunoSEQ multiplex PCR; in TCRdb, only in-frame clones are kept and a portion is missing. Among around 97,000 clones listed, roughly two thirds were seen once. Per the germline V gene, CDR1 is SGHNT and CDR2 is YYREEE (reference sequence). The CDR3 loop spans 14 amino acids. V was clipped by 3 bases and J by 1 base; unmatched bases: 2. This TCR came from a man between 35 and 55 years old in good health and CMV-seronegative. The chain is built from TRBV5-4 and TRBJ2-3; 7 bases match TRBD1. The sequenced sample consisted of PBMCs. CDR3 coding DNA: TGTGCCAGCAGCTCTGGGACAGGCACAGATACGCAGTATGTT. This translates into CASSSGTGTDTQYV.